Following are 13 T cell receptor beta chains from one sample sequenced in a study of cytomegalovirus exposure and HLA in healthy donors. The data were produced by immunoSEQ multiplex PCR, yet TCRdb's version contains in-frame clones alone and is incomplete. The table shows approximately 180,000 clones, with about 82% occurring only once. The material sequenced was PBMCs. The receptor source for this set is a woman between 18 and 29 years old in good health and CMV-seronegative.

The chain links TRBV18 to TRBJ1-2; tentatively, D is TRBD1 (5 bases). The V and J ends lost 5 bases and 2 bases respectively, with 9 bases between them. The CDR3 covers 13 residues. Germline V CDR1 and CDR2: KGHSH, LQKENI. CDR3 sequence (DNA): TGTGCCAGCTCATCGCAGGGAAACTATGGCTACACCTTC. Protein sequence: CASSSQGNYGYTF.

The rearrangement uses TRBV19 and TRBJ1-1; perhaps TRBD1 as D (6 bases). Germline assignment: CDR1 LNHDA and CDR2 SQIVND (reference sequence). Trimming shortened V by 7 bases and J by 3 bases, and 12 bases separated the two germline ends. The CDR3 totals 13 residues. CDR3 protein: CASTTGYDTEAFF. The CDR3 nucleotides are TGTGCCAGTACCACAGGGTACGACACTGAAGCTTTCTTT.

The CDR3, as DNA: TGCAGCGTTGGATTCGAACAGGGCCACGAGCAGTACTTC. Amino acid sequence: CSVGFEQGHEQYF. The chain has TRBV29-1 and TRBJ2-7, with a tentative D call TRBD1 (6 bases). V was trimmed by 4 bases and J by 5 bases, leaving 15 bases between them. The CDR3 has 13 amino acids. Per the germline V gene, CDR1 is SQVTM and CDR2 is ANQGSEA.

The genes are TRBV5-4 and TRBJ1-6; a possible D gene is TRBD1 (5 bases). The CDR3 extends over 14 amino acids. Trimming left V 5 bases short and J 10 bases short, with 16 bases between. Germline CDR1 is SGHNT and CDR2 is YYREEE (reference sequence). DNA for the CDR3: TGTGCCAGCAGACCTACAGGTTTAAAGTCACCCCTCCACTTT. Translation: CASRPTGLKSPLHF. Full variable domain (remainder filled in from reference TRBV5-4 and TRBJ1-6): ETGVTQSPTHLIKTRGQQVTLRCSSQSGHNTVSWYQQALGQGPQFIFQYYREEENGRGNFPPRFSGLQFPNYSSELNVNALELDDSALYLCASRPTGLKSPLHFGNGTRLTVT.

V usage is TRBV15 and J usage is TRBJ2-7, with TRBD2 identical over 8 bases. The ends lost 3 bases at V and 3 bases at J; junction bases unmatched: 10. This CDR3 contains 16 residues. The germline CDR1 and CDR2 sequences are LNHNV and YYDKDF (reference sequence). Here the CDR3 DNA reads TGTGCCACCAGCAGGGCCATAGCGGGATTAAACTACGAGCAGTACTTC. This translates into CATSRAIAGLNYEQYF.

This clone has a single count. The chain uses TRBV19 and TRBJ1-6, with D possibly matching TRBD1 (6 bases). Trimming cost V 1 base and J 5 bases, with 18 bases left between them. This CDR3 has 18 amino acids. Per the germline V gene, CDR1 is LNHDA and CDR2 is SQIVND (reference sequence). CDR3 region: CASSIVPLGRGDNSPLHF. The CDR3 DNA reads as TGTGCCAGTAGTATAGTCCCCTTGGGCAGGGGAGATAATTCACCCCTCCACTTT.

In its sample, this clone was seen a few times. The chain couples TRBV30 to TRBJ1-6; TRBD1 matches 9 bases. The CDR3 has 14 residues. V trimming: 1 base; J trimming: 17 bases; junction bases outside the gene matches: 12. Germline values: CDR1 GTSNPN, CDR2 SVGIG (reference sequence). The CDR3 DNA follows: TGTGCCTGGAGTGCGGGACAGGGAGAAGGATTCGTCCACTTT. It translates to CAWSAGQGEGFVHF.

This chain uses TRBV18 with TRBJ2-2, with 9 nucleotides matching TRBD2. Germline V gene sequence: CDR1 KGHSH, CDR2 LQKENI. The J segment lost 4 bases and the V segment lost 0 bases, leaving 6 bases of the junction unmatched. This CDR3 contains 17 residues. The CDR3 is CASSPPPSGDPTGELFF. In DNA, the CDR3 is TGTGCCAGCTCACCACCGCCTAGCGGGGACCCCACCGGGGAGCTGTTTTTT.

Points on this clone: This sample includes further DNA sequences coding for the same CDR3. The chain uses TRBV5-1 and TRBJ2-2; D is perhaps TRBD1 (5 bases). The CDR3 has 14 amino acids. V was shortened by 2 bases and J by 1 base, with 6 bases between the two germline ends. Per germline, CDR1 SGHRS and CDR2 YFSETQ. The CDR3 here is CASSFTGNTGELFF. CDR3 bases: TGCGCCAGCAGCTTCACAGGGAACACCGGGGAGCTGTTTTTT.

The chain uses TRBV9 and TRBJ1-2, with D uncertain. There are 14 residues in the CDR3. Germline V gene data show CDR1 as SGDLS and CDR2 as YYNGEE. Trimming shortened V by 0 bases and J by 8 bases, and 14 bases separated the two germline ends. The CDR3 bases are TGTGCCAGCAGCGTAGATTCCTCGTCTGGCGGCTACACCTTC. Residues: CASSVDSSSGGYTF.

The chain is built from TRBV2 and TRBJ2-1, with D maybe TRBD2 (5 bases). CDR1 and CDR2 from the germline V gene are SNHLY and FYNNEI. The CDR3 spans 15 residues. Trimming cost V 6 bases and J 10 bases, with 22 bases left between them. DNA for the CDR3: TGTGCCAGCAGCTCACTCATAATACTAGGATCCGAGCAGTTCTTC. Amino acid sequence: CASSSLIILGSEQFF.

V is TRBV27 and J is TRBJ2-7, with TRBD1 matching 7 bases. The CDR3 is 15 residues long. CDR1 is MNHEY, CDR2 SMNVEV, per germline (reference sequence). J was trimmed by 3 bases and V by 6 bases; bases with no gene match: 11. Here the CDR3 reads CASRGFRGQSYEQYF. In DNA form, the CDR3 reads TGTGCCAGCAGAGGGTTTAGGGGACAGAGCTACGAGCAGTACTTC.

This chain joins TRBV7-2 and TRBJ1-4; weak D call: TRBD1 (6 bases). Germline V gives CDR1 SGHTA, CDR2 FQGNSA. This CDR3 has 14 residues. The V and J ends lost 3 bases and 8 bases respectively, with 13 bases between them. CDR3 DNA: TGTGCCAGCAGCTTTTCCGGACAGAGGGAAAAACTGTTTTTT. The encoded protein is CASSFSGQREKLFF.